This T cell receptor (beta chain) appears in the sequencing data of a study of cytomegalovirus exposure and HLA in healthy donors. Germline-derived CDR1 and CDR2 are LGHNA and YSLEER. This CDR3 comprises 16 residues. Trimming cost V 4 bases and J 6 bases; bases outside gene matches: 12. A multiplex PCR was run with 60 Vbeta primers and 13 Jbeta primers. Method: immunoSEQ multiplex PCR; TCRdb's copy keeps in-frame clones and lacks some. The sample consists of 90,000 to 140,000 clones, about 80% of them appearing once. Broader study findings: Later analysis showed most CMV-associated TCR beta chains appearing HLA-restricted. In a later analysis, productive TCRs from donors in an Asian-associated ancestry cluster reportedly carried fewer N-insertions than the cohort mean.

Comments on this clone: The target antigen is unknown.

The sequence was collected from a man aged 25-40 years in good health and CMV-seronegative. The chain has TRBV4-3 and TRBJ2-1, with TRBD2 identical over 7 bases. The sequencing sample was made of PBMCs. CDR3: CASSPLGGSIPNEQFF. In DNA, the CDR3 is TGCGCCAGCAGCCCTTTGGGGGGGTCAATTCCCAATGAGCAGTTCTTC.